The next 19 T cell receptor beta chains were all read from a single sample in a study of CD8 T cells in Susac syndrome. Reverse transcription of roughly 0.5 to 1 ug RNA was performed with random hexamers. TCRdb itself ran the immunoSEQ multiplex PCR reads through MiXCR, one entry per CDR3 protein. The sample yields some 180,000 distinct CDR3 sequences, roughly nine tenths seen once. The sample taken for sequencing was CD4+ T cells from PBMCs. These receptors all stem from a human donor with Susac syndrome.

The chain joins TRBV7-2 to TRBJ1-2; D uncertain. Germline CDR1 is SGHTA and CDR2 is FQGNSA. The CDR3 is 14 residues long. V lost 1 base to trimming and J lost 4 bases, with 10 bases between them. CDR3 sequence (DNA): TGTGCCAGCAGCTTAGAACAGATAACCTATGGCTACACCTTC. Its translation: CASSLEQITYGYTF.

The gene calls are TRBV28 and TRBJ2-1; 9 nucleotides match TRBD2. The CDR3 spans 14 residues. V shed 6 bases and J 10 bases; nucleotides not matched to a gene: 10. Germline loops: CDR1 MDHEN, CDR2 SYDVKM. The chain's CDR3 is CASRRSGSSGEQFF. The CDR3 coding sequence is TGTGCCAGCAGACGTAGCGGGAGTAGTGGCGAGCAGTTCTTC.

The chain carries TRBV20-1 and TRBJ2-7; TRBD2 is a possible D gene (6 bases). The CDR3 has 12 amino acids. Looked up from germline, CDR1 is DFQATT and CDR2 is SNEGSKA (reference sequence). V lost 4 bases, J lost 3 bases, and 10 bases lay in between. Here the CDR3 DNA reads TGCAGTGCTACGAAGGACTACTACGAGCAGTACTTC. Translation: CSATKDYYEQYF.

The chain combines TRBV27 with TRBJ2-1; TRBD2 matches 8 bases. CDR3 length: 15 residues. Per the germline V gene, CDR1 is MNHEY and CDR2 is SMNVEV (reference sequence). V gave up 6 bases and J gave up 1 base; unmatched junction bases: 5. In DNA form, the CDR3 reads TGTGCCAGCAGCCTGACTAGCGCTTCCTACAATGAGCAGTTCTTC. Translating gives CASSLTSASYNEQFF.

This clonotype was seen once. J is TRBJ1-1 and V is TRBV10-3; possibly TRBD1 for D (6 bases). CDR1 is ENHRY and CDR2 is SYGVKD in the germline V gene. The V gene lost 2 bases and the J gene lost 4 bases, with 11 bases spanning the gap. The CDR3 is made up of 14 amino acids. CDR3 sequence reads: CAISEPRTVTEAFF. CDR3 nucleotides: TGTGCCATCAGTGAGCCACGGACAGTCACTGAAGCTTTCTTT.

The genes are TRBV29-1 and TRBJ2-5; D might be TRBD1 (5 bases). V was pared by 4 bases and J by 4 bases, with 19 bases between. Germline CDR1 reads SQVTM; CDR2 reads ANQGSEA. The CDR3 runs to 15 residues. CDR3 region: CSVAPSGRGSETQYF. The CDR3 DNA is TGCAGCGTTGCCCCCTCCGGTAGGGGTTCAGAGACCCAGTACTTC.

The chain uses TRBV9 and TRBJ2-5; TRBD1 aligns across 10 bases. Germline CDR1 SGDLS, CDR2 YYNGEE. V lost 3 bases to trimming and J lost 5 bases; unmatched junction nucleotides: 7. This CDR3 is built from 15 residues. CDR3 protein: CASSEDRGRGETQYF. CDR3 nucleotides: TGTGCCAGCAGCGAAGACAGGGGGCGTGGGGAGACCCAGTACTTC. Looking up the rest from reference TRBV9 and TRBJ2-5 gives the full variable domain: DSGVTQTPKHLITATGQRVTLRCSPRSGDLSVYWYQQSLDQGLQFLIQYYNGEERAKGNILERFSAQQFPDLHSELNLSSLELGDSALYFCASSEDRGRGETQYFGPGTRLLVL.

This sequence joins TRBV2 and TRBJ2-1; no firm D call. Looked up from germline, CDR1 is SNHLY and CDR2 is FYNNEI. V was clipped by 5 bases and J by 8 bases, with 7 bases between them. The CDR3 covers 11 residues. CDR3: CASSSAYEQFF. CDR3 DNA: TGTGCCAGCAGTAGTGCCTATGAGCAGTTCTTC.

V is TRBV7-6 and J is TRBJ2-7; 9 nucleotides agree with TRBD1. Germline CDR1 and CDR2: SGHVS and FNYEAQ. Losses at the gene ends were 5 bases for V and 2 bases for J; bases not matched to a gene: 13. The CDR3 contains 17 residues. The CDR3 DNA is TGTGCCAGCAGCCCCAGAGGGGGGACAGGGAACACCTACGAGCAGTACTTC. It encodes CASSPRGGTGNTYEQYF.

CDR3 DNA sequence: TGTGCCAGCAGCTTGATTGAGGGTCGGGAGCAGTACTTC. This codes for CASSLIEGREQYF. The rearrangement joins TRBV5-6 to TRBJ2-7; TRBD2 is a possible D gene (5 bases). The CDR3 has 13 amino acids. CDR1 and CDR2 (germline): SGHDT, YYEEEE. Trimming stripped 1 base from V and 7 bases from J, with 12 bases between.

The DNA of the CDR3 is TGCGCCAGCAGCTCGACAGCGAAGGAATCCGGGGAGCTGTTTTTT. Amino acids: CASSSTAKESGELFF. V and J are TRBV5-1 and TRBJ2-2; TRBD1 might be the D (5 bases). V dropped 3 bases and J dropped 6 bases, with 15 bases sitting between them. The CDR3 is made up of 15 amino acids. Germline CDR1 SGHRS, CDR2 YFSETQ.

V and J are TRBV2 and TRBJ1-5; D gene uncertain. Germline CDR1 and CDR2: SNHLY and FYNNEI. V lost 6 bases and J lost 2, with 14 bases in between. CDR3 length: 15 amino acids. The CDR3 loop reads CASRGDKIGNQPQHF. Written as DNA, the CDR3 is TGTGCCAGCAGGGGCGACAAAATCGGCAATCAGCCCCAGCATTTT.

This clonotype was observed once. The V call is TRBV5-1, the J call TRBJ2-1; the match to TRBD2 covers 7 bases. Germline CDR1 SGHRS, CDR2 YFSETQ. The CDR3 is 15 residues long. With 4 bases clipped from V and 2 bases from J, the junction kept 6 bases outside the gene matches. For the CDR3, the DNA is TGCGCCAGCAGCAGAGGAGCGGGGACCTACAATGAGCAGTTCTTC. It is translated as CASSRGAGTYNEQFF.

V usage is TRBV29-1 and J usage is TRBJ1-1; D remains unclear. V was clipped by 4 bases and J by 1 base, with 7 bases between them. This CDR3 region has 12 residues. Germline assignment: CDR1 SQVTM and CDR2 ANQGSEA. This CDR3 is CSVGEANTEAFF. The CDR3 DNA reads as TGCAGCGTTGGTGAAGCGAACACTGAAGCTTTCTTT.

This rearrangement joins TRBV3-1 to TRBJ2-1; a weak D match, TRBD1 (7 bases). V dropped 4 bases and J dropped 4 bases, with 14 bases sitting between them. This CDR3 is built from 15 residues. Per the germline V gene, CDR1 is LGHDT and CDR2 is YNNKEL (reference sequence). This chain's CDR3 is CASSRQGGLYNEQFF. In DNA, the CDR3 is TGTGCCAGCAGCCGTCAGGGGGGCCTATACAATGAGCAGTTCTTC.

This rearrangement joins TRBV7-8 to TRBJ1-2; D not certain. Germline values: CDR1 SGHVS, CDR2 FQNEAQ. V dropped 1 base and J dropped 4 bases, with 10 bases sitting between them. This CDR3 has 14 residues. CDR3 sequence: CASSLVSNLYGYTF. For the CDR3, the DNA is TGTGCCAGCAGCTTAGTGTCCAACCTCTATGGCTACACCTTC.

The chain carries TRBV11-2 and TRBJ1-3, with 7 bases lining up with TRBD1. Trimming at V came to 5 bases and at J to 0 bases, leaving 4 bases not matched to a gene. This CDR3 contains 15 residues. The germline gives CDR1 SGHAT, CDR2 FQNNGV. The CDR3 bases are TGTGCCAGCAGCGGACAGGCTTACTCTGGAAACACCATATATTTT. It yields the protein CASSGQAYSGNTIYF.

V gene TRBV25-1 combines with J gene TRBJ2-6; TRBD1 aligns across 8 bases. Germline CDR1 is MGHDK and CDR2 is SYGVNS. The V and J ends lost 5 bases and 0 bases, in that order; junction bases with no gene match: 12. The CDR3 covers 19 residues. The CDR3 DNA follows: TGTGCCAGCAGTCCACCTTGGGACAGGCGAAGCTCTGGGGCCAACGTCCTGACTTTC. Its protein is CASSPPWDRRSSGANVLTF.

The CDR3 region is CSARDTAGRSEETQYF. The DNA for the CDR3 is TGCAGTGCTAGGGATACGGCAGGGAGGTCGGAGGAGACCCAGTACTTC. The chain combines TRBV20-1 with TRBJ2-5, with D tentatively TRBD2 (6 bases). The germline V and J ends were trimmed by 3 bases and 5 bases, with 22 bases remaining between them. Per germline, CDR1 DFQATT and CDR2 SNEGSKA (reference sequence). The length of the CDR3 is 16 residues.